This T cell receptor beta chain was recorded in a study of blood T cell repertoires in COVID-19. How the authors handled the data: By means of reference gene primer amplification, nucleated cell counts were estimated. Profiling relied on immunoSEQ multiplex PCR, and the TCRdb table lists in-frame clones only, not all of them. V and J calls and clone size are copied from that table; D and trimming were computed from the DNA. The profile covers approximately 160,000 clones, with 60% to 85% appearing a single time and approximately 2.8% taken by the ten largest. The CDR3 loop spans 13 amino acids. CDR1 is KGHSH and CDR2 is LQKENI in the germline V gene. V was shortened by 3 bases and J by 5 bases, with 10 bases between the two germline ends.

The rearrangement uses TRBV18 and TRBJ1-2; the D gene is possibly TRBD1 (5 bases). Sequenced material: peripheral blood. The sequence was obtained from a man in his 70s with acute or convalescent COVID-19. CDR3 sequence (DNA): TGTGCCAGCTCACCGCAGGGAGGTTATGGCTACACCTTC. Translation: CASSPQGGYGYTF.